These 26 T cell receptor beta chains were sequenced from one sample in a study of PD-L1 blockade in urothelial cancer (dated by TCRdb to 2017 to 2019). What the time point label conveys for this sample: pretreatment peripheral blood. Library creation used the immunoSEQ multiplex PCR assay. As stored in TCRdb, this immuneACCESS dataset retains in-frame rearrangements with V and J assigned. A fraction of the clones does not appear; measured against another copy, unresolved V genes explain less than half of the discrepancy, and the remainder lacks a known reason. The sample table records 100,000 to 150,000 clones; approximately 84% of these occur just once. The ten largest clones add up to 2.5% to 4% of the sample. The material was PBMCs, obtained around atezolizumab (anti-PD-L1) treatment. The receptors stem from a man aged 50-60 years with urothelial cancer.

This chain uses TRBV5-1 with TRBJ1-2; possibly TRBD1 for D (5 bases). The V end lost 3 bases, the J end lost 4 bases, and 13 bases lay between the germline ends. This CDR3 is built from 14 residues. CDR1 and CDR2 from the germline V gene are SGHRS and YFSETQ. The CDR3: CASSSGTPAYGYTF. Written as DNA, the CDR3 is TGCGCCAGCAGCTCCGGGACTCCAGCCTATGGCTACACCTTC.

V gene TRBV5-4 combines with J gene TRBJ2-5; TRBD1 might be the D (5 bases). This CDR3 contains 14 residues. Germline CDR1 and CDR2: SGHNT and YYREEE (reference sequence). V was clipped by 3 bases and J by 2 bases, with 11 bases between them. The DNA for the CDR3 is TGTGCCAGCAGCTCCCCCGGACAACAAGAGACCCAGTACTTC. Its translation: CASSSPGQQETQYF.

V and J are TRBV19 and TRBJ2-4; perhaps TRBD1 as D (6 bases). The CDR3 consists of 14 residues. Germline CDR1 reads LNHDA; CDR2 reads SQIVND (reference sequence). Trimming shortened V by 1 base and J by 9 bases, and 13 bases separated the two germline ends. The CDR3 loop reads CASSIAGAYGIQYF. The CDR3, as DNA: TGTGCCAGTAGTATAGCAGGGGCTTATGGCATTCAGTACTTC. The full variable domain, with the rest looked up from reference TRBV19 and TRBJ2-4, is DGGITQSPKYLFRKEGQNVTLSCEQNLNHDAMYWYRQDPGQGLRLIYYSQIVNDFQKGDIAEGYSVSREKKESFPLTVTSAQKNPTAFYLCASSIAGAYGIQYFGAGTRLSVL.

The gene calls are TRBV7-2 and TRBJ2-2, with a tentative D call TRBD2 (7 bases). This CDR3 is 15 amino acids long. Germline V gene data show CDR1 as SGHTA and CDR2 as FQGNSA. Trimming pared 5 bases from V and 5 bases from J, leaving 15 bases between. CDR3 in DNA: TGTGCCAGCAGCCTAGGGGGGGATCAAACCGGGGAGCTGTTTTTT. Its translation is CASSLGGDQTGELFF.

The rearrangement uses TRBV28 and TRBJ1-6; D might be TRBD1 (5 bases). The CDR3 spans 15 residues. The germline CDR1 and CDR2 sequences are MDHEN and SYDVKM. Trimming took 5 bases from V and 5 from J, leaving 13 bases between them. As DNA, the CDR3 is TGTGCCAGCAGTAGTGGGCAGGGAAATAATTCACCCCTCCACTTT. This gives the protein CASSSGQGNNSPLHF.

The CDR3 is CASSQQGINNEKLFF. CDR3 nucleotide sequence: TGTGCCAGCAGCCAACAGGGCATTAATAATGAAAAACTGTTTTTT. The chain carries TRBV7-9 and TRBJ1-4; D may be TRBD1 (6 bases). Germline V gene lookup returns CDR1 SEHNR and CDR2 FQNEAQ (reference sequence). This CDR3 region has 15 residues. V gave up 5 bases and J gave up 4 bases, with 14 bases separating them.

The chain is built from TRBV6-1 and TRBJ1-6, with TRBD1 as a possible D gene (6 bases). The CDR3 is 15 residues long. The V gene's germline CDR1 is MNHNS and CDR2 SASEGT. V lost 4 bases, J lost 1 base, and 8 bases lay in between. The DNA for the CDR3 is TGTGCCAGCAGTGTTAGGGGGTCCTATAATTCACCCCTCCACTTT. It encodes CASSVRGSYNSPLHF.

This clone was seen only once. The chain combines TRBV19 with TRBJ1-6; unclear D gene. The CDR3 extends over 14 amino acids. Germline V gives CDR1 LNHDA, CDR2 SQIVND (reference sequence). Trimming pared 3 bases from V and 6 bases from J, leaving 9 bases between. CDR3 nucleotide sequence: TGTGCCAGTAGTATTAGCCAGCCTAATTCACCCCTCCACTTT. It translates to CASSISQPNSPLHF.

This clone was found a few times. This chain joins TRBV19 and TRBJ1-2, with TRBD1 matching 7 bases. CDR1 is LNHDA and CDR2 is SQIVND in the germline V gene (reference sequence). The CDR3 length is 10 residues. CDR3 residues: CATGDYGYTF. CDR3 nucleotides: TGTGCTACAGGGGACTATGGCTACACCTTC.

This chain links TRBV19 with TRBJ2-5; TRBD2 might be the D (6 bases). CDR3 length equals 17 residues. V dropped 4 bases and J dropped 2 bases, with 20 bases sitting between them. CDR1 LNHDA and CDR2 SQIVND come from the germline V gene (reference sequence). This CDR3 is CASSSGGAASRQETQYF. The DNA for the CDR3 is TGTGCCAGTAGTAGCGGAGGGGCTGCTAGCAGACAAGAGACCCAGTACTTC.

The chain employs TRBV2 and TRBJ2-7, with 11 nucleotides matching TRBD2. V shed 8 bases and J 2 bases; nucleotides not matched to a gene: 8. Germline CDR1 is SNHLY and CDR2 is FYNNEI. This CDR3 is 15 amino acids long. Here the CDR3 reads CASFSGTSGTYEQYF. The DNA for the CDR3 is TGTGCCAGCTTCTCCGGGACTAGCGGAACCTACGAGCAGTACTTC.

The V gene is TRBV18, the J gene TRBJ1-3, with a tentative D call TRBD1 (6 bases). Germline CDR1 and CDR2: KGHSH and LQKENI. The CDR3 contains 15 residues. Between the trimmed V and J ends, which lost 3 bases and 8 bases, there was a span of 17 bases. The CDR3 DNA sequence: TGTGCCAGCTCACCGAAGTTACAGGGTGTAGACACCATATATTTT. It codes for CASSPKLQGVDTIYF.

The chain has TRBV9 and TRBJ2-7; TRBD2 matches at 8 bases. Germline CDR1 is SGDLS and CDR2 is YYNGEE. V dropped 4 bases and J dropped 3; count of bases not matched to a gene: 6. This CDR3 comprises 14 residues. CDR3 coding DNA: TGTGCCAGCAGCCTTAGCGGGACTAGCTACGAGCAGTACTTC. It encodes CASSLSGTSYEQYF.

V and J are TRBV10-3 and TRBJ2-1; the D gene is possibly TRBD1 (6 bases). This CDR3 has 14 amino acids. Germline V gene lookup returns CDR1 ENHRY and CDR2 SYGVKD. V lost 5 bases to trimming and J lost 3 bases, with 11 bases between them. CDR3 coding DNA: TGTGCCATCAGTACAGGGAGTGGCTACAATGAGCAGTTCTTC. It yields the protein CAISTGSGYNEQFF.

The rearrangement joins TRBV27 to TRBJ2-7; 11 bases line up with TRBD2. CDR3 size: 15 residues. The V gene end was trimmed by 7 bases and the J gene end by 2 bases; junction bases not matched to a gene: 7. Germline V gives CDR1 MNHEY, CDR2 SMNVEV (reference sequence). This chain's CDR3 is CASTPLAGGAYEQYF. The CDR3 nucleotides are TGTGCCAGCACCCCTCTAGCGGGAGGAGCCTACGAGCAGTACTTC.

Only a few counts were recorded for this clone. The chain is built from TRBV27 and TRBJ1-2; tentatively, D is TRBD1 (6 bases). CDR3 length equals 15 residues. V lost 7 bases and J 0 bases, leaving 15 bases between the germline ends. Germline V gene data show CDR1 as MNHEY and CDR2 as SMNVEV (reference sequence). DNA for the CDR3: TGTGCCAGCAAAGCCTGGGACACAGCTAACTATGGCTACACCTTC. It translates to CASKAWDTANYGYTF.

This sequence joins TRBV6-1 and TRBJ1-5; 7 nucleotides align to TRBD1. Germline CDR1 reads MNHNS; CDR2 reads SASEGT. There are 15 residues in the CDR3. V lost 7 bases and J lost 6; bases outside the gene matches: 12. CDR3 region: CASMSGTAGGQPQHF. CDR3 nucleotide sequence: TGTGCCAGCATGTCCGGGACAGCCGGCGGTCAGCCCCAGCATTTT.

The chain joins TRBV28 to TRBJ1-2; TRBD1 is a possible D gene (6 bases). The CDR3 has 16 residues. Trimming cost V 3 bases and J 3 bases, with 17 bases left between them. Germline CDR1 MDHEN, CDR2 SYDVKM. CDR3: CASSFGRDNWDYGYTF. CDR3 bases: TGTGCCAGCAGTTTCGGACGGGACAATTGGGACTATGGCTACACCTTC.

This chain joins TRBV30 and TRBJ2-5, with D possibly being TRBD2 (7 bases). This CDR3 has 13 residues. CDR1 is GTSNPN and CDR2 is SVGIG in the germline V gene (reference sequence). V was trimmed by 5 bases and J by 1 base, leaving 11 bases between them. The CDR3, as DNA: TGTGCCTGGGGGCGGGGGCTCCAAGAGACCCAGTACTTC. Residues: CAWGRGLQETQYF.

The chain employs TRBV4-2 and TRBJ2-7; possibly TRBD2 for D (5 bases). Trimming shortened V by 5 bases and J by 3 bases, and 8 bases separated the two germline ends. The CDR3 has 12 amino acids. Per the germline V gene, CDR1 is LGHNA and CDR2 is YNFKEQ. DNA for the CDR3: TGTGCCAGCAGCTCGGGAAACTACGAGCAGTACTTC. This sequence encodes CASSSGNYEQYF.

The chain employs TRBV5-6 and TRBJ2-2, with 7 bases lining up with TRBD2. Germline CDR1 and CDR2: SGHDT and YYEEEE. With V trimmed by 5 bases and J by 0 bases, 7 bases remained unmatched. This CDR3 spans 16 amino acids. The CDR3 nucleotides read TGTGCCAGCAGTCATTACGGGGGGACGAACACCGGGGAGCTGTTTTTT. Its translation is CASSHYGGTNTGELFF.

The rearrangement joins TRBV7-9 to TRBJ2-7; 9 bases align to TRBD2. Per germline, CDR1 SEHNR and CDR2 FQNEAQ (reference sequence). The CDR3 is made up of 16 amino acids. V gave up 3 bases and J gave up 3 bases; unmatched junction bases: 9. The DNA of the CDR3 is TGTGCCAGCAGCTTTTCGACCGGGACTAGCTTCTACGAGCAGTACTTC. Translation: CASSFSTGTSFYEQYF.

The genes are TRBV30 and TRBJ2-7; TRBD1 matches 10 bases. The CDR3 runs to 14 residues. V lost 0 bases, J lost 6 bases, and 5 bases stayed unmatched. The germline V gene encodes CDR1 GTSNPN and CDR2 SVGIG (reference sequence). Written as DNA, the CDR3 is TGTGCCTGGAGTGTCCCGGGACAGGGGAGCGAGCAGTACTTC. Its protein product is CAWSVPGQGSEQYF. The entire variable domain, with the rest obtained from reference TRBV30 and TRBJ2-7, is as follows: SQTIHQWPATLVQPVGSPLSLECTVEGTSNPNLYWYRQAAGRGLQLLFYSVGIGQISSEVPQNLSASRPQDRQFILSSKKLLLSDSGFYLCAWSVPGQGSEQYFGPGTRLTVT.

The chain joins TRBV30 to TRBJ2-7; D is unresolved. V was shortened by 0 bases and J by 3 bases, with 6 bases between the two germline ends. This CDR3 spans 12 amino acids. Germline values: CDR1 GTSNPN, CDR2 SVGIG (reference sequence). The CDR3 DNA reads as TGTGCCTGGAGTGTTGAGCGCTACGAGCAGTACTTC. It encodes CAWSVERYEQYF.

The chain couples TRBV2 to TRBJ2-2, with D perhaps TRBD1 (6 bases). Germline V gene lookup returns CDR1 SNHLY and CDR2 FYNNEI. V lost 8 bases to trimming and J lost 5 bases, with 21 bases between them. There are 16 residues in the CDR3. The CDR3 loop reads CASFGSSRRGTGELFF. CDR3 nucleotide sequence: TGTGCCAGCTTTGGCAGCTCACGTAGGGGGACCGGGGAGCTGTTTTTT.

The V gene is TRBV19, the J gene TRBJ2-3; D is undetermined. The CDR3 contains 14 residues. V lost 5 bases and J lost 0, with 9 bases in between. Germline lookup yields CDR1 LNHDA and CDR2 SQIVND (reference sequence). CDR3 in amino acids: CASSPTSSTDTQYF. The CDR3 coding sequence is TGTGCCAGTAGTCCAACAAGTAGCACAGATACGCAGTATTTT.